This note documents a single T cell receptor (beta chain) sequence. Antigen: not known. The record originates from a study of cytomegalovirus exposure and HLA in healthy donors. As for the study in general: The 120 validation repertoires were reported in a later analysis to have been generated on the same platform as the approximately 700 first-cohort repertoires. Regarding the study as a whole: TCR clusters originating in the first cohort tended to co-occur in the 100 to 150 validation repertoires, according to a later analysis.

TCRdb's copy holds only in-frame clones and misses some; the assay was immunoSEQ multiplex PCR. The profile covers around 220,000 clones, with approximately 88% appearing a single time and over 11% taken by the ten largest. In germline, CDR1 is SGHNT, CDR2 YYREEE (reference sequence). The CDR3 runs to 15 residues. The V gene lost 1 base and the J gene lost 1 base, with 12 bases spanning the gap. The receptor was derived from a woman aged 25 to 39 in good health and CMV-seropositive. The specimen was PBMCs. The V call is TRBV5-4, the J call TRBJ2-7; tentatively, D is TRBD2 (6 bases). The CDR3 loop reads CASSLRNSGSYEQYF. The CDR3 DNA sequence: TGTGCCAGCAGCTTGAGGAATAGCGGATCCTACGAGCAGTACTTC.